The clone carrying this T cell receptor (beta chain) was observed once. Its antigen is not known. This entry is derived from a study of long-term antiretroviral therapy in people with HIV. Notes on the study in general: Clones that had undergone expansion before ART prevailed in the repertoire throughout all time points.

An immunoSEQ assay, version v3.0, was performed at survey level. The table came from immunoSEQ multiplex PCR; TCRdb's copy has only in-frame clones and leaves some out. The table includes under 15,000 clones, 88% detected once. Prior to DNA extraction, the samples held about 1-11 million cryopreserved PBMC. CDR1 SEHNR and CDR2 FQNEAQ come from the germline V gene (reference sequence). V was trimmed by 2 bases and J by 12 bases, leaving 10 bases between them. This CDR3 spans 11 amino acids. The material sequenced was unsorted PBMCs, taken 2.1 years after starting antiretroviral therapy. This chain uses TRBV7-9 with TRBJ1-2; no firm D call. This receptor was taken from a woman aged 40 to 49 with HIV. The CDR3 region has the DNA TGTGCCAGCAGCTTAATCATGCTACACACCTTC. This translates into CASSLIMLHTF.